This entry describes one TCR beta chain. Its cognate antigen has yet to be identified. No clone much larger than this one lies a single base away; base qualities are absent. The CDR1 and CDR2 encoded by the germline V gene are KGHSH and LQKENI. Including cysteine and phenylalanine, the CDR3 has 17 amino acids. Only the CDR3 region is kept as DNA, spanning 51 bases read in frame from base 1. V sheds 3 bases and J sheds 2 bases, leaving 18 bases between their ends. This sample is part of a study of shared clonotypes between healthy human individuals (dated by TCRdb to between 2020 and 2021). Background for the entire study: A few men and two women, aged 18 to 49 years, made up the cohort. Per donor, three plates each were used for CD4 naive and CD4 memory, two for CD8 naive, and one for CD8 memory. The study deeply sequenced blood TCR repertoires of five healthy adults to estimate repertoire size and the extent of clonotype sharing between individuals. Different laboratories and diverse techniques were used to prepare libraries and sequence TCR repertoires, to increase sequencing depth and limit assay-specific biases. Leukapheresis yielded between about 0.9 and 9.5 billion PBMCs per donor. Overall results and qualifications from the work: Rarefaction of sorted-subset datasets indicated incomplete sequencing despite the large sequencing depth. Because the study included only a small number of donors, the genetic and exposure-history diversity represented was limited. Only blood was sampled, and tissue TCR repertoires likely differ from those in blood. When a handful of donors were compared, the shared fraction of clonotypes was 5% to 6.5% for naive CD4, approximately 3.3% for naive CD8, 2.3% for memory CD4, and 0.4% for memory CD8. Naive subsets generally had larger estimated clonotype richness than memory subsets did. Compared with non-shared clonotypes, the clonotypes found in all four sorted-subset donors had higher generation probabilities. Pairwise subsampling indicated that sequencing depth was expected to affect the degree of clonotype sharing among donors.

CD8 naive samples were CD45RO-negative cells positively selected for CCR7, giving a CD45RA+CCR7+ population that excluded TemRA cells. The donors were healthy, HIV-negative adults who had no recently reported acute infections or vaccinations. Every donor was a Caucasian adult residing in Nashville, Tennessee, USA. Blood was obtained by leukapheresis, after which PBMCs were separated by Ficoll-Histopaque density gradient centrifugation and cryopreserved in liquid nitrogen vapor phase. Purity and quantity of every magnetically sorted T cell population were checked by analytical flow cytometry. Each sorted fraction had its genomic DNA isolated and then quantified by UV absorbance on a Nanodrop 2000c. Using the deep immunoSEQ assay, TCR CDR3 regions were amplified from genomic DNA by multiplex PCR. Extracted genomic DNA from each cell subset was distributed evenly across all wells of several immunoSEQ 96-well plates, and each plate was treated as a replicate. Each replicate PCR for sorted subsets received around 210 ng genomic DNA, equal to tens of thousands of T cell genomes. Purified libraries were quantified with a Qubit 3.0 fluorometer, sized on a Bioanalyzer 2100, and re-quantified with the KAPA Library Quantification kit. Every immunoSEQ 96-well plate was sequenced on a separate single-read 150-cycle Illumina NextSeq 550 flow cell. From the authors' description of their analysis: Because only junctional sequences without quality scores were contained in the immunoSEQ output, filtering matching that applied to full-length reads could not be performed. To assign V/J genes and CDR3, sequences were annotated using PyIR, a Python wrapper for IgBLAST v1.9, with IMGT germline references. Any read was removed if the V/J assignment was weak (E-value above 1e-6), the CDR3 was missing, or the read contained stop codons, out-of-frame junctions, or ambiguous translated residues. V3J clonotypes were defined as sequences sharing the same inferred V gene, J gene, and CDR3 amino acid sequence. Percentage overlap between repertoires was calculated by dividing the number of shared unique clonotypes by the size of the smaller repertoire. Three approaches were used to assess repertoire richness: RTK rarefaction, the Chao1 estimator, and Recon v2.1 estimates of unobserved clonotypes. OLGA was used to compute generation probabilities for all TCRbeta clonotypes that the gDNA method yielded from several donors. Here the immuneACCESS table is served through TCRdb, limited to in-frame sequences with V and J called. Missing clones are a known gap in these copies; in checked studies unresolved V genes cover under half, and the rest lacks a known reason. V and J calls and clone size are given by that table; D and trimming were obtained from the DNA. The sample profile shows about 580,000 clones; 95% to 98% of them were found once. Together, the top ten hold 0.25% to 0.35% of the sample.

This sequence uses TRBV18 and TRBJ2-3, with TRBD1 as a weak D call on 5 bases. The sequence came from a man between 25 and 39 years old in good health. The sample was naive CD8+ T cells sorted from blood. The cell subset or site label on this specimen signifies: CD45RA+CCR7+. The nucleotides are TGTGCCAGCTCACCTGGTGACGAAGGGGCGAACACAGATACGCAGTATTTT. Its product reads: CASSPGDEGANTDTQYF.